A selection of T cell receptor beta chains follows, all from one sample in a study of T cells in tumors after PD-1 blockade. The data were produced by immunoSEQ multiplex PCR, yet TCRdb's version contains in-frame clones alone and is incomplete. The repertoire holds 45,000 to 60,000 clones, with 60% to 80% as singletons. The sample was PBMCs, taken before anti-PD-1 treatment. The receptors come from a human donor with basal cell carcinoma. The conserved cysteine and the conserved F or W are not part of the CDR3 here. The listing skips clone size in some rows; elsewhere it reads once, few, many or a size class.

>TRBJ1-1|-|TRBV10-3
AISEYRVTGPIEAF
>TRBJ2-7|-|TRBV2
ASSVQGKRGEQY
>TRBJ1-6|-|TRBV9
ASSPLGDNSPLH
>TRBJ2-7|-|TRBV6-5
ASRSSGTAPYEQY
>TRBJ2-3|-|TRBV24-1
ATSELGTSGKSTDTQY
>TRBJ2-7|-|TRBV5-1
ASSLRGGGHYEQY
>TRBJ1-6|-|TRBV9
ASSPTGAYSYNSPLH
>TRBJ2-7|-|TRBV2
ASRRQGDEQY
>TRBJ2-1|-|TRBV29-1
SVGGGQQF
>TRBJ1-4|-|TRBV7-8
ASSTQRATTNEKLF
>TRBJ2-7|-|TRBV30
AWSVGSRGYEQY
>TRBJ2-1|-|TRBV11-3
ASSLAVGGLIGGDEQF
>TRBJ1-1|few|TRBV7-8
ASSPFPKGANTEAF
>TRBJ2-7|-|TRBV6-5
ASREPGTNYEQY
>TRBJ2-5|-|TRBV5-1
ASSVGTSGRETQY
>TRBJ2-3|-|TRBV6-4
ASSVKRDTDTQY
>TRBJ2-7|-|TRBV27
ASSFGPYEQY
>TRBJ2-7|-|TRBV6-2/TRBV6-3
ASSKDRRPSLYEQY
>TRBJ1-6|-|TRBV12-5
ASGLGQGAPLH
>TRBJ1-2|-|TRBV5-1
ASSFRANYGYT
>TRBJ2-1|few|TRBV6-1
ASSEVAGGNNEQF
>TRBJ2-1|-|TRBV23-1
ASSGPGSRGLAGALYNEQF
>TRBJ1-4|once|TRBV7-9
ASSSTPGTGSADEKLF
>TRBJ2-1|-|TRBV5-6
ASKSRIEQF
>TRBJ2-3|-|TRBV7-2
ASSRDSSTDTQY
>TRBJ2-5|-|TRBV2
ASSVFDRETQY
>TRBJ2-7|-|TRBV11-1
ASKGQSYEQY
>TRBJ2-1|once|TRBV7-2
ASSARLAGGPRSNEQF
>TRBJ2-1|-|TRBV7-9
ASSLVRAGSNEQF
>TRBJ1-4|-|TRBV18
ASSPQEGEKLF
>TRBJ1-2|once|TRBV28
ASSLSGARNYGYT
>TRBJ1-5|-|TRBV12-5
ASGWDRDQPQH
>TRBJ2-3|-|TRBV10-3
AISVGPSGGTDTQY
>TRBJ1-5|-|TRBV3-1/TRBV3-2
ASSQGGRLNQPQH
>TRBJ1-3|-|TRBV6-5
ASSKGQLSGNTIY
>TRBJ2-2|few|TRBV7-3
ASSPQGTTGELF
>TRBJ1-3|-|TRBV12-5
ASGLWSGQGAAGNTIY
>TRBJ2-2|-|TRBV7-3
ASSLGTAAGELF
>TRBJ2-2|few|TRBV28
ASSSSGRELF
>TRBJ1-5|-|TRBV2
ASSGQGSNQPQH
>TRBJ2-7|-|TRBV20-1
SARPRYEQY
>TRBJ2-3|few|TRBV9
ASSVGGGRAQY
>TRBJ1-4|-|TRBV19
ASSSGTQSRGEKLF
>TRBJ2-3|-|TRBV14
ASSPRTDTQY
>TRBJ1-1|-|TRBV15
ATSGARGVGTEAF
>TRBJ2-1|-|TRBV2
ASSDGQGKLNEQF
>TRBJ2-1|-|TRBV10-1
ASSPSGTGTYNEQF
>TRBJ2-1|-|TRBV7-9
ASSLRLASFTYNEQF
>TRBJ1-2|-|TRBV5-1
ASSLVREFSYGYT
>TRBJ2-5|once|TRBV2
ASSRKDSGTQY
>TRBJ1-1|-|TRBV11-2
ASSQLTGGTEAF
>TRBJ2-2|-|TRBV11-3
ASTPGGRGGPGELF
>TRBJ2-7|-|TRBV12-3/TRBV12-4
ASSSTYEQY
>TRBJ1-1|-|TRBV7-3
ASSLTRDTEAF
>TRBJ1-3|-|TRBV3-1/TRBV3-2
ASSQLGQGAGNTIY
>TRBJ1-2|-|TRBV7-9
ASSLSGANYGYT
>TRBJ2-3|-|TRBV2
ASSGVSLEY
>TRBJ1-5|-|TRBV6-5
ASSPDRGDQPQH
>TRBJ2-5|-|TRBV4-1
ASSQASTSGVRQETQY
>TRBJ1-3|-|TRBV28
ASTVPQGARNTIY